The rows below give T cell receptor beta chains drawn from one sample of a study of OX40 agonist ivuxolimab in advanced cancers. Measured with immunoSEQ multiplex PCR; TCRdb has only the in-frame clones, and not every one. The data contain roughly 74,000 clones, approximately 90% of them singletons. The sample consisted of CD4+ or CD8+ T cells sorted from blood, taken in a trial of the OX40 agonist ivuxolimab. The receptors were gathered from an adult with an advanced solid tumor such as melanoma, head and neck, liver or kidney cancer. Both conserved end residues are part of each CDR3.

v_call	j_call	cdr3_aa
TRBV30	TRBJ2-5	CAWSRTGVKETQYF
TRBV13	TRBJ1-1	CASSLGRGNTEAFF
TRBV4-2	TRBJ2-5	CASSQERGGEETQYF
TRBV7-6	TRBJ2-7	CASSETSGGTAYEQYF
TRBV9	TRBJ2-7	CASSPGRGWGEQYF
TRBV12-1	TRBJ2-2	CASSWVLAVNTGELFF
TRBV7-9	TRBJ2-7	CASSLDSPEQYF
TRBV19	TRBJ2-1	CASSILMSSYNEQFF
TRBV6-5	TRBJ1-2	CASSYAGAYGYTF
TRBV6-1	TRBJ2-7	CASSGGTGGSIYEQYF
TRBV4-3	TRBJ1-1	CASSQKGENTEAFF
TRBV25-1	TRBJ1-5	CASSEIGIQPQHF
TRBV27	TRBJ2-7	CASSLMTGAYEQYF
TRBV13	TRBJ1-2	CASGTQGVFSDGYTF
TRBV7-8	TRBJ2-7	CASSLSQGNEQYF
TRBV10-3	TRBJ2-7	CATQEGYEQYF
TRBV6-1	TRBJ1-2	CASSEARADGYTF
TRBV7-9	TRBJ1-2	CASSLGTAYGYTF
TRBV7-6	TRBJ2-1	CASSLARQGNNEQFF
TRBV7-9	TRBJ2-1	CASSLGKYEQFF
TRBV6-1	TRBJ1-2	CASSEWYADSNYGYTF
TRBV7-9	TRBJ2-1	CASSLWPYNEQFF
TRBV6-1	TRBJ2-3	CASDTFRTDTQYF
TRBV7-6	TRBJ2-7	CASSGSPDGDSYEQYF
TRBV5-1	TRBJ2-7	CASSPGDRGRGNEQYF
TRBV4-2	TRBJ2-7	CASSQEGALAGYYEQYF
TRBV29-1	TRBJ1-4	CSVARANEKLFF
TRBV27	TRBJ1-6	CASTVRAIEPNSPLHF
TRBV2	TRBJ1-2	CASTANYGYTF
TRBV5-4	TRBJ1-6	CASSLGGVNSPLHF
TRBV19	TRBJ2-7	CASSMRGTYEQYF
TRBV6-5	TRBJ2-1	CASSPPRGEQFF
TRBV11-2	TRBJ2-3	CASSWTGGTDTQYF
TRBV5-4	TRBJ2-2	CASSLLEGWNTGELFF
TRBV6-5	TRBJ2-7	CASNLAGAYEQYF
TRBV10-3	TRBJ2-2	CAISETRDSNTGELFF
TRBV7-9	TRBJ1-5	CASSLATGGNQPQHF
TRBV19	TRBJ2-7	CASSPGQGSTYEQYF
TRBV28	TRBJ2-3	CASSPLSTADTQYF
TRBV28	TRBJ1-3	CASSLYSSGNTIYF
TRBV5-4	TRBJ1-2	CASSLGVAQGGGYTF
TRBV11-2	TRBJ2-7	CASSPGTGYYEQYF
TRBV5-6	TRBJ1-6	CASSTGTGGTGDSPLHF
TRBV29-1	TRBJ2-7	CSVDTGGAPYEQYF
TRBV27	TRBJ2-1	CASMGGDSYNEQFF
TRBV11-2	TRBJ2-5	CASRARGRETQYF